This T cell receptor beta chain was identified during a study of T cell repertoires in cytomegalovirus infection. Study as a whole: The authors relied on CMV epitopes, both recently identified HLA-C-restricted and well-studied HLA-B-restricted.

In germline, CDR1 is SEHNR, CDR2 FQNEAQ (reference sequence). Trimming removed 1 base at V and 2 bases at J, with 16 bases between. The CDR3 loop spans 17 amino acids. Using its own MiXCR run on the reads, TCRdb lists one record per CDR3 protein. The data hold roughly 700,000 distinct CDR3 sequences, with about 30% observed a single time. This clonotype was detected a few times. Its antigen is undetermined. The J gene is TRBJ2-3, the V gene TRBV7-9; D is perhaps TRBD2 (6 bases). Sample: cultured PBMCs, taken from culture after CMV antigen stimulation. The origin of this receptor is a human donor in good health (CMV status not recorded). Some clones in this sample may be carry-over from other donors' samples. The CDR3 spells CASSLGEVLAYTDTQYF. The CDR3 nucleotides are TGTGCCAGCAGCTTAGGGGAGGTTCTCGCCTACACAGATACGCAGTATTTT.